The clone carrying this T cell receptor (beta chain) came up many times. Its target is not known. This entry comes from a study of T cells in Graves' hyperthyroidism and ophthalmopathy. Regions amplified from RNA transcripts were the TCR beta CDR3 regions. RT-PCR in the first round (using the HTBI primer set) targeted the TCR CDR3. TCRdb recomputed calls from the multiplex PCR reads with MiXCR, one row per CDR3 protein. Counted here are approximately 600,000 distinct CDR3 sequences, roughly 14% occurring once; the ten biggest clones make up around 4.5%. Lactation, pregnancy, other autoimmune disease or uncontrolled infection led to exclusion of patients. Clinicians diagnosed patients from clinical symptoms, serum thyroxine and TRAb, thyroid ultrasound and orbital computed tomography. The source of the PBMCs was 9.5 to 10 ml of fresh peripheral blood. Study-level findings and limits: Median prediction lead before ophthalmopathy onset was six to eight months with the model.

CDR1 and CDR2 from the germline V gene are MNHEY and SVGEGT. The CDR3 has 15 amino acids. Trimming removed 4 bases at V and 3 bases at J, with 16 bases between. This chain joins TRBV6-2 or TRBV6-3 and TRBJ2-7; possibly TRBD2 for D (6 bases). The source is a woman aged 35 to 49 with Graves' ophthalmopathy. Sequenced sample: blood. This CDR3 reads CASSSPRRRDYEQYF. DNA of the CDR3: TGTGCCAGCAGTTCGCCGAGGCGGAGGGACTACGAGCAGTACTTC.